Following are 27 T cell receptor beta chains from one sample sequenced in a study of T cell repertoires and Cas9 in healthy adults. Clones were read by immunoSEQ multiplex PCR, and TCRdb kept only the in-frame ones, dropping some. The sample shows 20,000 to 25,000 clones, about 92% of them seen only once. The sequencing input was CD4+ effector T cells (CD127+, CD25-, CD137-, CD154-) from PBMCs; culture status not recorded. These TCRs come from a human donor in good health.

J is TRBJ2-3 and V is TRBV2; D remains ambiguous. V was pared by 5 bases and J by 1 base, with 16 bases between. The CDR3 is 16 residues long. Germline loops: CDR1 SNHLY, CDR2 FYNNEI. This chain's CDR3 is CASSSPTAIRTDTQYF. CDR3 DNA sequence: TGTGCCAGCAGTTCCCCTACAGCGATCCGCACAGATACGCAGTATTTT.

In DNA form, the CDR3 reads TGCGCCAGCAGCTTACAGGGGAATAAGAATGAGCAGTTCTTC. It codes for CASSLQGNKNEQFF. This chain links TRBV5-1 with TRBJ2-1, with 7 nucleotides matching TRBD1. The CDR3 covers 14 residues. V was pared by 2 bases and J by 7 bases, with 6 bases of the junction left unmatched. The germline gives CDR1 SGHRS, CDR2 YFSETQ. Variable domain in full (rest from reference TRBV5-1 and TRBJ2-1): KAGVTQTPRYLIKTRGQQVTLSCSPISGHRSVSWYQQTPGQGLQFLFEYFSETQRNKGNFPGRFSGRQFSNSRSEMNVSTLELGDSALYLCASSLQGNKNEQFFGPGTRLTVL.

The V call is TRBV5-1, the J call TRBJ2-3; 8 nucleotides match TRBD1. The CDR3 loop spans 16 amino acids. After removal of 3 bases from V and 2 bases from J, the junction contained 8 bases not matched to a gene. Germline-derived CDR1 and CDR2 are SGHRS and YFSETQ. DNA of the CDR3: TGCGCCAGCAGCTGGGAACAGGGGGGTGTCACAGATACGCAGTATTTT. This sequence encodes CASSWEQGGVTDTQYF.

This clone was detected once. The chain uses TRBV2 and TRBJ2-1; D may correspond to TRBD1 or TRBD2 (5 bases each). The CDR3 sequence is 15 residues long. CDR1 is SNHLY, CDR2 FYNNEI, per germline. Trimming stripped 6 bases from V and 0 bases from J, with 12 bases between. The CDR3 spells CASRRDRYSYNEQFF. In DNA form, the CDR3 reads TGTGCCAGCAGACGGGACCGTTACTCCTACAATGAGCAGTTCTTC.

This rearrangement joins TRBV5-4 to TRBJ1-1; tentatively, D is TRBD1 (5 bases). CDR3 size: 13 residues. Germline CDR1 and CDR2: SGHNT and YYREEE (reference sequence). V lost 1 base and J 1 base, leaving 5 bases between the germline ends. CDR3 sequence reads: CASSLQGNTEAFF. The CDR3 DNA is TGTGCCAGCAGCTTGCAGGGGAACACTGAAGCTTTCTTT.

The chain is built from TRBV6-1 and TRBJ1-5; perhaps TRBD1 as D (5 bases). The CDR3 extends over 14 amino acids. Germline-derived CDR1 and CDR2 are MNHNS and SASEGT. Trimming cost V 6 bases and J 1 base, with 10 bases left between them. The CDR3 is CASSPQESNQPQHF. The CDR3 nucleotides read TGTGCCAGCAGCCCACAGGAAAGCAATCAGCCCCAGCATTTT.

The chain employs TRBV19 and TRBJ2-2; D not resolved. Germline V gene data show CDR1 as LNHDA and CDR2 as SQIVND (reference sequence). The CDR3 runs to 13 residues. Trimming took 7 bases from V and 4 from J, leaving 10 bases between them. This chain's CDR3 is CASKGMGTGELFF. The CDR3 DNA follows: TGTGCCAGTAAGGGTATGGGCACCGGGGAGCTGTTTTTT.

This clone appeared a single time. The V and J genes are TRBV5-4 and TRBJ2-5; D possibly matches TRBD1 or TRBD2 (5 bases each). The J call may be in error: the DNA end matches TRBJ2-7 better. This CDR3 region has 15 residues. CDR1 SGHNT and CDR2 YYREEE come from the germline V gene (reference sequence). CDR3 in DNA: TGTGCCAGCAGCTTTTGGGACCAGACCTCCTACGAGCAGTACTTC. Its protein is CASSFWDQTSYEQYF.

V is TRBV4-1 and J is TRBJ1-6; no clear D. Germline CDR1 reads MGHRA; CDR2 reads YSYEKL. The CDR3 covers 18 residues. Trimming took off 0 bases at V and 0 bases at J, with 12 bases between the two ends. The DNA of the CDR3 is TGCGCCAGCAGCCAAGATAGTCAGCACAGCTCCTATAATTCACCCCTCCACTTT. Protein sequence: CASSQDSQHSSYNSPLHF.

J is TRBJ1-5 and V is TRBV28, with D perhaps TRBD1 (5 bases). The germline V gene has CDR1 MDHEN and CDR2 SYDVKM. The germline V and J ends were trimmed by 5 bases and 7 bases, with 18 bases remaining between them. The CDR3 is 15 amino acids. This CDR3 is CASSPGGDGQQPQHF. For the CDR3, the DNA is TGTGCCAGCAGTCCCGGGGGGGACGGGCAGCAGCCCCAGCATTTT.

The rearrangement links TRBV7-9 to TRBJ2-7; possibly TRBD1 for D (7 bases). This CDR3 comprises 15 residues. Germline V gene sequence: CDR1 SEHNR, CDR2 FQNEAQ (reference sequence). The V end was cut by 4 bases, the J end by 4 bases, with 17 bases between. CDR3 sequence: CASSSQGGVRYEQYF. The CDR3 nucleotides read TGTGCCAGCAGCTCCCAGGGGGGAGTCAGGTACGAGCAGTACTTC.

This clone was observed a handful of times. This chain links TRBV5-1 with TRBJ1-4; D is undetermined. This CDR3 has 14 residues. Germline V gene sequence: CDR1 SGHRS, CDR2 YFSETQ. V was shortened by 0 bases and J by 6 bases, with 9 bases between the two germline ends. The CDR3 nucleotides read TGCGCCAGCAGCTTGGGCGGGGTTCATGAAAAACTGTTTTTT. It is translated as CASSLGGVHEKLFF.

The V gene is TRBV4-2, the J gene TRBJ2-5; 9 bases are shared with TRBD1. With 1 base clipped from V and 3 bases from J, the junction kept 6 bases outside the gene matches. From germline, CDR1 is LGHNA and CDR2 YNFKEQ. The CDR3 is 16 amino acids. The CDR3 here is CASSQGKQGAEETQYF. The CDR3 nucleotides read TGTGCCAGCAGCCAAGGAAAACAGGGGGCTGAAGAGACCCAGTACTTC.

The genes are TRBV11-2 and TRBJ1-2; the match to TRBD1 covers 7 bases. The V segment lost 4 bases and the J segment 7 bases; nucleotides outside the gene matches: 12. This CDR3 has 15 residues. CDR1 and CDR2 (germline): SGHAT, FQNNGV. Written as DNA, the CDR3 is TGTGCCAGCAGCTCACTTTCGAAGGGGGCTAGTGGCTACACCTTC. This gives the protein CASSSLSKGASGYTF.

The chain is built from TRBV5-1 and TRBJ2-5; possibly TRBD2 for D (5 bases). The ends were cut back, 4 bases at V and 5 bases at J, with 12 bases in the middle. This CDR3 spans 13 amino acids. The germline CDR1 and CDR2 sequences are SGHRS and YFSETQ. The CDR3 DNA follows: TGCGCCAGCAGCCCCGGAGGTTTGGAGACCCAGTACTTC. Encoded protein: CASSPGGLETQYF. The variable domain in full, with the rest retrieved from reference TRBV5-1 and TRBJ2-5, is KAGVTQTPRYLIKTRGQQVTLSCSPISGHRSVSWYQQTPGQGLQFLFEYFSETQRNKGNFPGRFSGRQFSNSRSEMNVSTLELGDSALYLCASSPGGLETQYFGPGTRLLVL.

V usage is TRBV7-9 and J usage is TRBJ1-3; maybe TRBD1 (5 bases). The germline V and J ends were trimmed by 2 bases and 4 bases, with 21 bases remaining between them. This CDR3 has 18 amino acids. Germline loops: CDR1 SEHNR, CDR2 FQNEAQ (reference sequence). For the CDR3, the DNA is TGTGCCAGCAGCTTACTTCGGGCAGGGAGTTTGGCCGGAAACACCATATATTTT. This encodes CASSLLRAGSLAGNTIYF.

The V call is TRBV6-1, the J call TRBJ2-7; perhaps TRBD1 as D (5 bases). CDR1 is MNHNS and CDR2 is SASEGT in the germline V gene. V gave up 3 bases and J gave up 3 bases, with 15 bases separating them. The CDR3 contains 15 residues. CDR3 DNA: TGTGCCAGCAGTGAGTATCTGGACATTGGCTACGAGCAGTACTTC. Its translation is CASSEYLDIGYEQYF.

The rearrangement links TRBV6-1 to TRBJ1-6; D remains unclear. Trimming removed 11 bases at V and 0 bases at J, with 11 bases between. The germline CDR1 and CDR2 sequences are MNHNS and SASEGT. There are 14 residues in the CDR3. CDR3 residues: CAAGRSSYNSPLHF. The CDR3 DNA reads as TGTGCCGCGGGGAGAAGCTCCTATAATTCACCCCTCCACTTT.

J is TRBJ2-6 and V is TRBV29-1; D is unclear. The V end was cut by 7 bases, the J end by 4 bases, with 8 bases between. Germline-derived CDR1 and CDR2 are SQVTM and ANQGSEA. This CDR3 comprises 12 residues. CDR3 nucleotides: TGCAGCGCTCTGGCAGGGGCCAACGTCCTGACTTTC. Translating it yields CSALAGANVLTF.

The CDR3 DNA reads as TGTGCCAGCAAGTTCTGGGAAGTGAATTCACCCCTCCACTTT. Its protein is CASKFWEVNSPLHF. This sequence joins TRBV27 and TRBJ1-6; no definite D call. Germline V gene data show CDR1 as MNHEY and CDR2 as SMNVEV (reference sequence). The V gene lost 7 bases and the J gene lost 7 bases, with 14 bases spanning the gap. The CDR3 length is 14 residues.

The chain combines TRBV13 with TRBJ1-1; no definite D call. The CDR3 totals 15 residues. CDR1 and CDR2 from the germline V gene are PRHDT and FYEKMQ (reference sequence). Trimming pared 6 bases from V and 3 bases from J, leaving 17 bases between. CDR3 in amino acids: CASSLTKPVYTEAFF. CDR3 coding DNA: TGTGCCAGCAGTCTGACAAAGCCAGTCTACACTGAAGCTTTCTTT.

The chain employs TRBV30 and TRBJ2-1, with D perhaps TRBD1 or TRBD2 (6 bases each). Germline values: CDR1 GTSNPN, CDR2 SVGIG (reference sequence). Trimming left V 2 bases short and J 1 base short, with 15 bases between. This CDR3 spans 16 amino acids. The CDR3 sequence is CAWSSTGAGSYNEQFF. DNA of the CDR3: TGTGCCTGGAGTAGTACGGGGGCGGGGTCCTACAATGAGCAGTTCTTC.

This clone was detected only once. The chain recombines TRBV5-1 with TRBJ2-3; 7 bases fit TRBD2. Trimming removed 6 bases from V and 1 base from J; junction bases left unmatched: 11. From germline, CDR1 is SGHRS and CDR2 YFSETQ. This CDR3 contains 16 residues. The CDR3 loop reads CASTSGADMGTDTQYF. The CDR3 DNA is TGCGCCAGCACAAGCGGGGCCGACATGGGCACAGATACGCAGTATTTT.

This clone was seen a handful of times. The chain employs TRBV2 and TRBJ1-3; D is possibly TRBD1 (6 bases). The germline V gene encodes CDR1 SNHLY and CDR2 FYNNEI. Between the trimmed V and J ends, which lost 8 bases and 2 bases, there was a span of 7 bases. This CDR3 spans 12 amino acids. The DNA of the CDR3 is TGTGCCAGCGCAGGGGCTGGAAACACCATATATTTT. Its protein is CASAGAGNTIYF.

CDR3 loop: CATSRGSTTYEQYF. CDR3 DNA sequence: TGTGCCACCAGCAGGGGATCGACAACCTACGAGCAGTACTTC. V is TRBV15 and J is TRBJ2-7; D not certain. The germline V gene has CDR1 LNHNV and CDR2 YYDKDF (reference sequence). The CDR3 contains 14 residues. Trimming removed 3 bases at V and 2 bases at J, with 11 bases between.

This sequence joins TRBV7-8 and TRBJ2-7; D assignment may be TRBD1 or TRBD2 (5 bases each). The CDR3 loop spans 16 amino acids. The V end was cut by 5 bases, the J end by 0 bases, with 17 bases between. Germline V gives CDR1 SGHVS, CDR2 FQNEAQ. The CDR3 loop is CASSILRDRSSYEQYF. The CDR3 nucleotides read TGTGCCAGCAGCATCCTCCGGGACCGGAGCTCCTACGAGCAGTACTTC.

The chain links TRBV5-5 to TRBJ2-3; D might be TRBD1 (6 bases). The CDR3 runs to 15 residues. V shed 1 base and J shed 4 bases, with 13 bases lying between them. CDR1 and CDR2 (germline): SGHKS, YYEKEE (reference sequence). CDR3 region: CASSLQGTRSDTQYF. The CDR3, as DNA: TGTGCCAGCAGCTTGCAGGGGACACGATCAGATACGCAGTATTTT.